Sequencing of this T cell receptor (beta chain) was carried out in a study of cytomegalovirus exposure and HLA in healthy donors. Everyone who donated was a healthy bone marrow donor. PCR employed 60 Vbeta and 13 Jbeta primers. The table came from immunoSEQ multiplex PCR; TCRdb's copy has only in-frame clones and leaves some out. Of fewer than 200,000 clones in the sample, around 75% are singletons; the top ten hold roughly 2%. Study conclusions and caveats: It was shown in a later analysis that HLA-associated TCR beta chains were more clonally expanded than other, equally common chains. In a later analysis, specific HLA alleles were associated with over 15,000 TCR beta sequences at a 0.05 false discovery rate.

V trimming: 0 bases; J trimming: 8 bases; junction bases outside the gene matches: 11. From germline, CDR1 is LGHNA and CDR2 YSLEER. The CDR3 covers 16 residues. Comment on this clone: The antigen remains unidentified.

The source is a human donor in good health. Sequencing was performed on PBMCs. The chain joins TRBV4-3 to TRBJ1-2; TRBD1 agrees at 8 bases. CDR3 nucleotide sequence: TGCGCCAGCAGCCAAGAGTGGGTAACAGGGGGTTGCGGCTACACCTTC. Its translation is CASSQEWVTGGCGYTF.